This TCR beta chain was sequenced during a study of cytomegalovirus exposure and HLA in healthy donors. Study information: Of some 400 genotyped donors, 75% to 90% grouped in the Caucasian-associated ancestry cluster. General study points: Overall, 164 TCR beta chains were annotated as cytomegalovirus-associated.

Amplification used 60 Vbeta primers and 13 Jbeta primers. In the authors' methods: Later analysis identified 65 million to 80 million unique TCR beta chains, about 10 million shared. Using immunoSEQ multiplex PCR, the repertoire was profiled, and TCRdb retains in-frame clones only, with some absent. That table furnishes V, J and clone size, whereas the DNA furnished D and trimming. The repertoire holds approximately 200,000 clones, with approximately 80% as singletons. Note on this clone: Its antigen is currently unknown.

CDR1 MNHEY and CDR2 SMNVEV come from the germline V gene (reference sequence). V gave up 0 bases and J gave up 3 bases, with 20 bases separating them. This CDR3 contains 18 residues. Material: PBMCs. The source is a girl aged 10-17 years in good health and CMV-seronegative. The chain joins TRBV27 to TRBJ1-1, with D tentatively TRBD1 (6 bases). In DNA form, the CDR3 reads TGTGCCAGCAGTTTATCGAGGAGGGGGGGTAGGGGCGACACTGAAGCTTTCTTT. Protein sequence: CASSLSRRGGRGDTEAFF.